The 5 T cell receptor beta chains given below trace back to one sample, sequenced in a study of blood T cell repertoires in COVID-19. TCRdb keeps only in-frame clones here, not all; method: immunoSEQ multiplex PCR. The sample contains 450,000 to 500,000 clones, approximately 83% of which appear only once. Sequences were obtained from peripheral blood. These receptor sequences come from a human donor in a cohort sampled during active COVID-19.

The chain combines TRBV7-2 with TRBJ2-1, with 9 bases fitting TRBD2. Germline-derived CDR1 and CDR2 are SGHTA and FQGNSA. CDR3 size: 14 residues. With 6 bases clipped from V and 0 bases from J, the junction kept 0 bases outside the gene matches. CDR3 region: CASRAGGSYNEQFF. CDR3 DNA: TGTGCCAGCAGAGCGGGAGGCTCCTACAATGAGCAGTTCTTC.

This clone appeared a single time. V usage is TRBV9 and J usage is TRBJ2-1; TRBD1 might be the D (6 bases). CDR1 is SGDLS, CDR2 YYNGEE, per germline. The CDR3 loop spans 15 amino acids. Deletions cut 6 bases from V and 0 bases from J, with 13 bases between. CDR3 sequence: CASTSRDISYNEQFF. CDR3 coding DNA: TGTGCCAGCACCAGCCGGGACATCTCCTACAATGAGCAGTTCTTC.

Only one count was recorded for this clone. The CDR3 loop reads CASSQWGLYNEQFF. As DNA, the CDR3 is TGTGCCAGCAGCCAGTGGGGGCTGTACAATGAGCAGTTCTTC. This chain connects TRBV2 to TRBJ2-1, with D maybe TRBD1 (6 bases). CDR1 is SNHLY, CDR2 FYNNEI, per germline. The CDR3 spans 14 residues. Trimming removed 6 bases from V and 4 bases from J, with 13 bases in between.

The genes are TRBV5-8 and TRBJ2-5, with 12 bases aligning to TRBD1. The CDR3 consists of 15 residues. Germline V gives CDR1 SGHTS, CDR2 YDEGEE. The trim removed 5 bases at V and 4 bases at J, leaving 6 bases unmatched. The CDR3 is CASRSGTGGGETQYF. The CDR3 region has the DNA TGTGCCAGCAGGTCCGGGACAGGGGGCGGAGAGACCCAGTACTTC. Combining the CDR3 with reference TRBV5-8 and TRBJ2-5 gives the whole variable domain EAGVTQSPTHLIKTRGQQATLRCSPISGHTSVYWYQQALGLGLQFLLWYDEGEERNRGNFPPRFSGRQFPNYSSELNVNALELEDSALYLCASRSGTGGGETQYFGPGTRLLVL.

The chain couples TRBV24-1 to TRBJ1-2; D might be TRBD1 (6 bases). The germline V and J ends were trimmed by 0 bases and 8 bases, with 12 bases remaining between them. This CDR3 region has 14 residues. Germline V gene sequence: CDR1 KGHDR, CDR2 SFDVKD. The CDR3 DNA reads as TGTGCCACCAGTGATTTGGGACAGACGGCCGGCTACACCTTC. As protein: CATSDLGQTAGYTF.